These 18 T cell receptor beta chains were sequenced from one sample in a study of shared clonotypes between healthy human individuals. TCRdb's copy holds only in-frame clones and misses some; the assay was immunoSEQ multiplex PCR. The data hold roughly 890,000 clones, with 92% observed a single time. As defined, naive CD8 cells were CD45RO-negative and positively selected for CCR7, with terminally differentiated effector memory CD45RA+ cells excluded. The sequencing sample was made of naive CD8+ T cells sorted from blood. The receptors originated from a man aged 30 to 45 in good health.

J is TRBJ1-4 and V is TRBV27; TRBD1 is a possible D gene (6 bases). Germline CDR1 MNHEY, CDR2 SMNVEV (reference sequence). The CDR3 is 15 amino acids. The V gene lost 3 bases and the J gene lost 8 bases, with 16 bases spanning the gap. The CDR3 region has the DNA TGTGCCAGCAGTTTCGTCAGGGGAAGAGGCGAAAAACTGTTTTTT. Its translation: CASSFVRGRGEKLFF.

J is TRBJ2-3 and V is TRBV27, with D possibly being TRBD2 (6 bases). CDR3 length: 16 amino acids. Germline loops: CDR1 MNHEY, CDR2 SMNVEV (reference sequence). The V end lost 0 bases, the J end lost 4 bases, and 14 bases lay between the germline ends. CDR3 in DNA: TGTGCCAGCAGTTTATCTTTCCAGGGACTTTCAGATACGCAGTATTTT. It is translated as CASSLSFQGLSDTQYF.

Regarding this clone: This same CDR3 is encoded by further DNA sequences in the sample. J is TRBJ2-1 and V is TRBV6-1; a weak D match, TRBD2 (6 bases). V shed 5 bases and J shed 0 bases, with 11 bases lying between them. CDR1 and CDR2 (germline): MNHNS, SASEGT. CDR3 size: 15 residues. DNA of the CDR3: TGTGCCAGCAGTATTAGCGGAAGCTCCTACAATGAGCAGTTCTTC. Residues: CASSISGSSYNEQFF.

In this sample, this clone turned up a few times. J is TRBJ2-1 and V is TRBV11-2, with TRBD2 matching 7 bases. J was trimmed by 2 bases and V by 2 bases; bases with no gene match: 6. The germline CDR1 and CDR2 sequences are SGHAT and FQNNGV. The CDR3 contains 16 residues. CDR3 coding DNA: TGTGCCAGCAGCTTATCGGGAGGAGCTACCTACAATGAGCAGTTCTTC. This codes for CASSLSGGATYNEQFF.

This clone was detected only once. The CDR3 nucleotides read TGTGCCACCAGCCATACATCGGGCAGCAATCAGCCCCAGCATTTT. Amino acids: CATSHTSGSNQPQHF. The chain has TRBV15 and TRBJ1-5, with no clear D. With 5 bases removed from V and 1 base from J, the gap between germline ends came to 12 bases. This CDR3 contains 15 residues. The germline CDR1 and CDR2 sequences are LNHNV and YYDKDF (reference sequence).

The rearrangement links TRBV7-9 to TRBJ2-2; D might be TRBD1 or TRBD2, each matching 5 bases. CDR1 and CDR2 from the germline V gene are SEHNR and FQNEAQ (reference sequence). V lost 5 bases to trimming and J lost 3 bases, with 13 bases between them. The CDR3 is made up of 15 amino acids. The CDR3 bases are TGTGCCAGCAGCGGCGAGGGGCCTTACACCGGGGAGCTGTTTTTT. Protein product: CASSGEGPYTGELFF.

The CDR3 region has the DNA TGCGCCAGCAGCCAAGCTAGCGGGAGGTACGAGCAGTACTTC. Translating it yields CASSQASGRYEQYF. The rearrangement uses TRBV4-3 and TRBJ2-7; 11 bases match TRBD2. V gave up 1 base and J gave up 4 bases; unmatched junction bases: 0. This CDR3 has 14 amino acids. The germline gives CDR1 LGHNA, CDR2 YSLEER.

V is TRBV10-3 and J is TRBJ2-1; TRBD1 aligns across 7 bases. Germline V CDR1 and CDR2: ENHRY, SYGVKD. The CDR3 has 15 amino acids. Unmatched junction bases numbered 7, after V lost 6 bases and J lost 2 bases. CDR3 in amino acids: CAISRRQGTYNEQFF. Written as DNA, the CDR3 is TGTGCCATCAGCCGCAGACAGGGAACCTACAATGAGCAGTTCTTC.

To note about this clone: Different DNA sequences within this sample yield the same CDR3. This chain links TRBV4-1 with TRBJ2-7; D may match TRBD1 or TRBD2 (5 bases each). Germline CDR1 is MGHRA and CDR2 is YSYEKL. The V gene lost 3 bases and the J gene lost 2 bases, with 11 bases spanning the gap. CDR3 length: 14 amino acids. The CDR3 sequence: CASSHGDGAYEQYF. As DNA, the CDR3 is TGCGCCAGCAGCCATGGGGACGGAGCCTACGAGCAGTACTTC.

The chain links TRBV29-1 to TRBJ2-1; 10 bases are shared with TRBD2. Per the germline V gene, CDR1 is SQVTM and CDR2 is ANQGSEA. V lost 3 bases, J lost 5 bases, and 16 bases stayed unmatched. This CDR3 contains 18 residues. In DNA, the CDR3 is TGCAGCGTTGAGAAGGGATTGGCTAGCGGGAGAATAGACAATGAGCAGTTCTTC. The encoded protein is CSVEKGLASGRIDNEQFF.

This sequence joins TRBV4-3 and TRBJ2-7; 8 bases align to TRBD2. The CDR3 extends over 15 amino acids. Germline V CDR1 and CDR2: LGHNA, YSLEER. J was trimmed by 6 bases and V by 0 bases; bases with no gene match: 7. CDR3 DNA: TGCGCCAGCAGCCAAGATTGGGTAGCGGGAAGCGAGCAGTACTTC. Translating gives CASSQDWVAGSEQYF.

This clone was recorded once. The J gene is TRBJ1-3, the V gene TRBV5-1, with D hard to call. CDR1 SGHRS and CDR2 YFSETQ come from the germline V gene. V shed 4 bases and J shed 0 bases, with 8 bases lying between them. The CDR3 has 14 amino acids. This CDR3 reads CASSISDSGNTIYF. CDR3 DNA: TGCGCCAGCAGCATCAGCGACTCTGGAAACACCATATATTTT.

This clone was picked up one time. This chain links TRBV29-1 with TRBJ2-2; D is uncertain. Trimming took off 0 bases at V and 5 bases at J, with 1 base between the two ends. CDR3 length: 11 amino acids. Germline CDR1 reads SQVTM; CDR2 reads ANQGSEA. DNA of the CDR3: TGCAGCGTTGAAGAAACCGGGGAGCTGTTTTTT. It encodes CSVEETGELFF.

This chain connects TRBV4-3 to TRBJ1-2; D remains unclear. Germline V lookup: CDR1 LGHNA, CDR2 YSLEER. V was cut by 6 bases and J by 0 bases, with 14 bases left in between. The CDR3 is made up of 15 amino acids. The CDR3 DNA reads TGCGCCAGCAGACCTGGGCAGGCCGCTAACTATGGCTACACCTTC. It is translated as CASRPGQAANYGYTF.

This sequence joins TRBV28 and TRBJ1-3; no definite D call. Germline lookup yields CDR1 MDHEN and CDR2 SYDVKM. The V gene lost 5 bases and the J gene lost 4 bases, with 9 bases spanning the gap. CDR3 size: 13 residues. For the CDR3, the DNA is TGTGCCAGCAGTACCCCAAGGGGAAACACCATATATTTT. It yields the protein CASSTPRGNTIYF.

The chain links TRBV27 to TRBJ2-7; a possible D gene is TRBD2 (5 bases). Deletions cut 4 bases from V and 4 bases from J, with 17 bases between. The CDR3 is 15 residues long. Germline CDR1 reads MNHEY; CDR2 reads SMNVEV (reference sequence). This CDR3 reads CASSYSERRGYEQYF. The CDR3 coding sequence is TGTGCCAGCAGTTATTCCGAGCGGAGAGGGTACGAGCAGTACTTC.

The chain combines TRBV27 with TRBJ2-7, with 9 positions matching TRBD2. This CDR3 contains 14 residues. V lost 6 bases, J lost 1 base, and 4 bases stayed unmatched. Germline lookup yields CDR1 MNHEY and CDR2 SMNVEV (reference sequence). In DNA form, the CDR3 reads TGTGCCAGCAGCTTACTAGCGGGTTCCTACGAGCAGTACTTC. Its translation is CASSLLAGSYEQYF.

This chain links TRBV5-4 with TRBJ2-3; TRBD2 might be the D (5 bases). Germline loops: CDR1 SGHNT, CDR2 YYREEE (reference sequence). The CDR3 totals 16 residues. V was cut by 4 bases and J by 2 bases, with 17 bases left in between. Written as DNA, the CDR3 is TGTGCCAGCAGCCATGCCGGGAAAGAGTACACAGATACGCAGTATTTT. This gives the protein CASSHAGKEYTDTQYF.